What follows describes a single TCR beta chain. These data belong to a study of blood T cell repertoires in COVID-19. Background on the study: PBMCs, B-cell-depleted T cells, or T cells were the source of the cDNA or gDNA that made up the material.

Authors' analysis steps: Reference gene primer amplification gave nucleated cell count estimates. The protocol was immunoSEQ multiplex PCR, while the TCRdb copy is restricted to in-frame clones and leaves out a portion. V and J calls and clone size are as listed in that table; D and trimming were resolved from the DNA. In the table there are around 400,000 clones, 80% to 95% of which are singletons. Participants classified as exposed had met a COVID-19 case within 2 weeks before study entry. The sample consisted of PBMCs or T cells enriched from blood (not recorded which). The TCR was taken from a woman aged 35 to 49 who had been exposed to COVID-19.

The CDR3, as DNA: TGTGCCAGCAGCTCGAGGGTTGCGGGAGGCTTCACAGATACGCAGTATTTT. Its protein is CASSSRVAGGFTDTQYF. The rearrangement uses TRBV7-6 and TRBJ2-3; TRBD2 agrees at 8 bases. The ends lost 4 bases at V and 2 bases at J; junction bases unmatched: 11. This CDR3 is 17 amino acids long. The V gene's germline CDR1 is SGHVS and CDR2 FNYEAQ.